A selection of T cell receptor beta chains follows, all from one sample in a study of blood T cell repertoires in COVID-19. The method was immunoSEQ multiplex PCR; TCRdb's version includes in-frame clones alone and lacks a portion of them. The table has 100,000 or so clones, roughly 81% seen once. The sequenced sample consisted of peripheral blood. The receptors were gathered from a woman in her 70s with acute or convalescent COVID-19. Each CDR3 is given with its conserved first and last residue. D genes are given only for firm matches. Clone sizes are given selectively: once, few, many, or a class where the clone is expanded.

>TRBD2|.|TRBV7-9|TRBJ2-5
CASSLASSGSSQETQYF
TGTGCCAGCAGCTTAGCGAGTAGCGGGAGTTCCCAAGAGACCCAGTACTTC
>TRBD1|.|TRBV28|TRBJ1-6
CASSPPVGQGAGNSPLHF
TGTGCCAGCAGTCCCCCTGTGGGACAGGGGGCAGGGAATTCACCCCTCCACTTT
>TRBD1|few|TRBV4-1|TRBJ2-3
CASSHDRGNPDTQYF
TGCGCCAGCAGCCACGACAGGGGGAACCCAGATACGCAGTATTTT
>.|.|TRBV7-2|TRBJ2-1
CASSPPVRVRGNNEQFF
TGTGCCAGCAGCCCCCCGGTGCGGGTACGAGGGAACAATGAGCAGTTCTTC
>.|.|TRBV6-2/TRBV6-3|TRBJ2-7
CASSLVRSYEQYF
TGTGCCAGCAGTTTGGTCCGGTCCTACGAGCAGTACTTC
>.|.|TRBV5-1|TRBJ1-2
CASSLESTGNRGYTF
TGCGCCAGCAGCTTGGAATCTACGGGGAACCGGGGCTACACCTTC
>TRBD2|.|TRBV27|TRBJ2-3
CASSLAGGPDTQYF
TGTGCCAGCAGTTTGGCGGGAGGGCCAGATACGCAGTATTTT
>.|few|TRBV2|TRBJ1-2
CASSEQNYGYTF
TGTGCCAGCAGTGAACAGAACTATGGCTACACCTTC
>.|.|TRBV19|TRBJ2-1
CASSQQDSQEQFF
TGTGCCAGTAGCCAACAGGATTCTCAGGAGCAGTTCTTC
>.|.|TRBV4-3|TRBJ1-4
CASSQGGGVEKLFF
TGCGCCAGCAGCCAAGGAGGGGGGGTTGAAAAACTGTTTTTT
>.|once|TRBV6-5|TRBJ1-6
CASSYLGVNSPLHF
TGTGCCAGCAGTTACCTCGGGGTTAATTCACCCCTCCACTTT
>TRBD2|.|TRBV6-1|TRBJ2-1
CASSEWTSGISYNEQFF
TGTGCCAGCAGTGAATGGACTAGCGGTATCTCCTACAATGAGCAGTTCTTC
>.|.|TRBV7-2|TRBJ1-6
CASSSGLSSYNSPLHF
TGTGCCAGCAGCTCGGGATTGAGCTCCTATAATTCACCCCTCCACTTT
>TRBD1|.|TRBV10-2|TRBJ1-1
CASLAGGTEAFF
TGCGCCAGCCTGGCAGGGGGCACTGAAGCTTTCTTT
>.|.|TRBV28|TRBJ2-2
CASSLRSGELFF
TGTGCCAGCAGTTTAAGGAGCGGGGAGCTGTTTTTT
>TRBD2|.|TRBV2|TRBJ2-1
CASSERLAGGYNEQFF
TGTGCCAGCAGTGAACGACTAGCGGGAGGGTACAATGAGCAGTTCTTC
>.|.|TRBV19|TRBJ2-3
CASSSGSTDTQYF
TGTGCCAGTAGCAGCGGGAGCACAGATACGCAGTATTTT
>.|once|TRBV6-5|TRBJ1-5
CASSYGRGINQPQHF
TGTGCCAGCAGTTACGGCAGGGGAATCAATCAGCCCCAGCATTTT
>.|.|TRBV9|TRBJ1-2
CASSASGDPWGYTF
TGTGCCAGCAGCGCATCAGGGGACCCCTGGGGCTACACCTTC
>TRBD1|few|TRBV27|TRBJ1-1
CASSLAGGTEAFF
TGTGCCAGCAGTTTAGCAGGGGGCACTGAAGCTTTCTTT
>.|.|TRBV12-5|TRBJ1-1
CASGLSANTEAFF
TGTGCTAGTGGGCTATCCGCGAACACTGAAGCTTTCTTT
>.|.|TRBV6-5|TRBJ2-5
CASSLNGLGGETQYF
TGTGCCAGCAGTCTTAACGGCTTGGGGGGAGAGACCCAGTACTTC
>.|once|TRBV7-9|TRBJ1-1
CASSQTGTTEAFF
TGTGCCAGCAGCCAAACAGGGACCACTGAAGCTTTCTTT
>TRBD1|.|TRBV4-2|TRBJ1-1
CASSQALGQSNTEAFF
TGTGCCAGCAGCCAAGCCTTGGGACAGTCGAACACTGAAGCTTTCTTT
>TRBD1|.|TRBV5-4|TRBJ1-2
CASSFAGGVGYTF
TGTGCCAGCAGCTTCGCAGGGGGTGTTGGCTACACCTTC
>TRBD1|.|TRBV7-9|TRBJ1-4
CASRTGSNEKLFF
TGTGCCAGCCGGACAGGGTCTAATGAAAAACTGTTTTTT
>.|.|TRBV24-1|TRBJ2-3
CATSDPTSSPFTDTQYF
TGTGCCACCAGTGACCCCACTAGTTCCCCTTTCACAGATACGCAGTATTTT
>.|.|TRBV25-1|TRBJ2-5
CASSVRRGETQYF
TGTGCCAGCAGTGTTAGGAGGGGAGAGACCCAGTACTTC
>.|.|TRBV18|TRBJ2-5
CASSFDSQETQYF
TGTGCCAGCTCATTCGACTCCCAAGAGACCCAGTACTTC
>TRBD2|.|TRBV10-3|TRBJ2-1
CAIRGGSSYNEQFF
TGTGCCATCCGGGGGGGTAGCTCCTACAATGAGCAGTTCTTC
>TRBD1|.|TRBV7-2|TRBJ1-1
CASSLAAPGQGRTEAFF
TGTGCCAGCAGCTTAGCGGCTCCGGGACAGGGGAGGACTGAAGCTTTCTTT
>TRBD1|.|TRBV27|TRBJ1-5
CASSPLMVGTGGKNGNQPQHF
TGTGCCAGCAGTCCCCTTATGGTTGGGACAGGGGGCAAGAATGGCAATCAGCCCCAGCATTTT
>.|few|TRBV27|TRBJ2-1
CASSLYSGEQFF
TGTGCCAGCAGTTTATACAGCGGTGAGCAGTTCTTC
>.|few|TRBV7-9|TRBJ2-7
CASSSNTYEQYF
TGTGCCAGCAGCTCCAACACCTACGAGCAGTACTTC
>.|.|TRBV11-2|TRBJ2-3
CASSLGVRVLTDTQYF
TGTGCCAGCAGCTTAGGTGTCAGGGTTCTCACAGATACGCAGTATTTT
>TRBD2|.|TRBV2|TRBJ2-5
CASGTSGGAEETQYF
TGTGCCAGCGGGACTAGCGGGGGGGCCGAAGAGACCCAGTACTTC
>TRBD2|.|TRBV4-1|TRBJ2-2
CASSDARDYLNTGELFF
TGCGCCAGCAGCGACGCACGGGACTACCTGAACACCGGGGAGCTGTTTTTT
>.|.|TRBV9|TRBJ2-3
CASSVQAGDTDTQYF
TGTGCCAGCAGCGTACAAGCGGGCGACACAGATACGCAGTATTTT
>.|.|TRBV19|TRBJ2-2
CASRGGGTGELFF
TGTGCCAGTAGAGGTGGAGGAACCGGGGAGCTGTTTTTT
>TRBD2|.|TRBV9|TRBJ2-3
CASSVGTSVSFSDTQYF
TGTGCCAGCAGCGTAGGCACTAGCGTCTCTTTCTCGGATACGCAGTATTTT
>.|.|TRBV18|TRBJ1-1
CASSQKGDTEAFF
TGTGCCAGCTCACAAAAAGGGGACACTGAAGCTTTCTTT
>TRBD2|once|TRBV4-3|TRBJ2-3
CASSQEPQLAGGTDTQYF
TGCGCCAGCAGCCAAGAGCCCCAACTAGCGGGGGGCACAGATACGCAGTATTTT
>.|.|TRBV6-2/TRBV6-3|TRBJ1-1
CASSLRVRAEAFF
TGTGCCAGCAGTCTCAGGGTACGGGCTGAAGCTTTCTTT
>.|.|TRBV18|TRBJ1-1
CASSAPRRDTEAFF
TGTGCCAGCTCAGCACCAAGGAGGGACACTGAAGCTTTCTTT
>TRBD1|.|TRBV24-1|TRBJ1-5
CATSDLCRDRTFKGNQPQHF
TGTGCCACCAGTGATTTGTGCCGGGACAGGACCTTTAAGGGCAATCAGCCCCAGCATTTT